Detailed here is one T cell receptor beta chain. What it recognizes is unknown. Then a second PCR, running roughly 7 to 11 cycles, was carried out with a sample-barcoded 5' primer and a J-beta primer mix. A template-switch adaptor containing 12 random nucleotides labeled each cDNA molecule. TCRdb reanalysed the 5' RACE reads using MiXCR and keeps one entry per CDR3 protein. The table shows approximately 1,700,000 distinct CDR3 sequences, with about two fifths occurring only once. This sample stems from a study of blood T cells in healthy people across ages. V was cut by 2 bases and J by 5 bases, with 17 bases left in between. CDR3 length: 15 residues. Germline-derived CDR1 and CDR2 are DFQATT and SNEGSKA (reference sequence). The study's findings and limits: Observed TCR beta diversity per million T cells went down as age went up. This fall followed a roughly linear course with age. In long-lived donors, naive CD4+ cell counts and diversity exceeded those of aged donors.

This TCR derives from a human donor in good health. The chain links TRBV20-1 to TRBJ2-3; D is possibly TRBD1 (5 bases). Sequencing was performed on blood. This CDR3 reads CSARPPVGRGDTQYF. The CDR3 DNA is TGCAGTGCTAGACCCCCAGTGGGGCGTGGAGATACGCAGTATTTT.